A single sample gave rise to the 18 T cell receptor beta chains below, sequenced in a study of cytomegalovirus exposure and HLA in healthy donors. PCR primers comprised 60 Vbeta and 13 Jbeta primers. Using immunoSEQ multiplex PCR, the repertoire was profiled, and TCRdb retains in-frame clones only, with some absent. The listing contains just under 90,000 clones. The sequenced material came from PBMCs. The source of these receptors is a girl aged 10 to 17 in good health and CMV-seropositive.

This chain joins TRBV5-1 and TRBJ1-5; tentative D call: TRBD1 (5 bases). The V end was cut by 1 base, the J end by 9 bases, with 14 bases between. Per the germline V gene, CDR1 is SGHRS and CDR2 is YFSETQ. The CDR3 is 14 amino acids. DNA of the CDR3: TGCGCCAGCAGCTTGTTTGGGGCTGGGTGGCCCCAGCATTTT. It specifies CASSLFGAGWPQHF.

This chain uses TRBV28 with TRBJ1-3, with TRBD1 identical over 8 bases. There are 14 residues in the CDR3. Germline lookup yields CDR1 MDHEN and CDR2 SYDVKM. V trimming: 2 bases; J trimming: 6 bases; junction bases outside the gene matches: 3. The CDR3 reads CASSLADRVNTIYF. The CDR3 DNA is TGTGCCAGCAGTTTAGCGGACAGGGTAAACACCATATATTTT.

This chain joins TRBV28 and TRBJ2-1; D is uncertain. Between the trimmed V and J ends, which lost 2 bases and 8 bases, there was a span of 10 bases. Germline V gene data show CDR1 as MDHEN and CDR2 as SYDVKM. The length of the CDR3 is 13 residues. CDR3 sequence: CASSLQTRDEQFF. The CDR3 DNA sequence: TGTGCCAGCAGTTTACAAACACGGGATGAGCAGTTCTTC.

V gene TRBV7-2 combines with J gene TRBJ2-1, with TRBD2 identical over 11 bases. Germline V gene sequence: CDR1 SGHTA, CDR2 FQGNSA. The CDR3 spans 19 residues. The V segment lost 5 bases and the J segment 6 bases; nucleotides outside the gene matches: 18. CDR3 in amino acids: CASSNGGTSGPSPFNEQFF. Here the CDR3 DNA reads TGTGCCAGCAGCAATGGCGGGACTAGCGGCCCCTCCCCTTTCAATGAGCAGTTCTTC.

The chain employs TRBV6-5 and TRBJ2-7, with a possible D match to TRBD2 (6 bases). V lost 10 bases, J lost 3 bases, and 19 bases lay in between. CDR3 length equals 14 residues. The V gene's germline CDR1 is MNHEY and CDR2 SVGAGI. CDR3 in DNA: TGTGCCACCAGGTCGTTCGGAGGGCACTACGAGCAGTACTTC. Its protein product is CATRSFGGHYEQYF.

CDR3 in amino acids: CASSLALAINEQFF. CDR3 DNA: TGTGCCAGCAGCTTAGCACTAGCGATTAATGAGCAGTTCTTC. The chain joins TRBV13 to TRBJ2-1, with TRBD2 matching over 7 bases. V lost 1 base to trimming and J lost 7 bases; unmatched junction nucleotides: 4. The CDR3 extends over 14 amino acids. Germline-derived CDR1 and CDR2 are PRHDT and FYEKMQ (reference sequence).

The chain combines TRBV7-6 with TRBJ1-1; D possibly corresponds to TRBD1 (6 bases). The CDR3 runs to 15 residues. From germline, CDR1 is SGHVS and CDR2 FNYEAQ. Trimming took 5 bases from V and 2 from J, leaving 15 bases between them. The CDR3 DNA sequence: TGTGCCAGCAGCCCTACCTTAGGGGGTAACACTGAAGCTTTCTTT. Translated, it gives CASSPTLGGNTEAFF. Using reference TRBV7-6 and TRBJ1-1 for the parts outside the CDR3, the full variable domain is GAGVSQSPRYKVTKRGQDVALRCDPISGHVSLYWYRQALGQGPEFLTYFNYEAQQDKSGLPNDRFSAERPEGSISTLTIQRTEQRDSAMYRCASSPTLGGNTEAFFGQGTRLTVV.

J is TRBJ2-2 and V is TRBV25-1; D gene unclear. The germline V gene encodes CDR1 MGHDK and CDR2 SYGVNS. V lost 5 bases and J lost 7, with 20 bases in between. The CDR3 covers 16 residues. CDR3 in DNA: TGTGCCAGCAGTCCCCTCTATGCGGAGACTCGCGGGGAGCTGTTTTTT. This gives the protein CASSPLYAETRGELFF.

The CDR3 DNA follows: TGTGCCAGCAGCGTAATAGGGCAGGACAGACACACCGGGGAGCTGTTTTTT. The encoded protein is CASSVIGQDRHTGELFF. The chain has TRBV9 and TRBJ2-2, with D possibly TRBD1 on 6 matching bases. CDR3 length equals 17 residues. The germline V gene has CDR1 SGDLS and CDR2 YYNGEE. The V end lost 1 base, the J end lost 3 bases, and 16 bases lay between the germline ends.

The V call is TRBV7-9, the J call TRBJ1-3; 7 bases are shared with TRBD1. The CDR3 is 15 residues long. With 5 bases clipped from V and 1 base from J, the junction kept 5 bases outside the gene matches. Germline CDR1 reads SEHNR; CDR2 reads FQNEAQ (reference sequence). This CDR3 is CASSRDRFSGNTIYF. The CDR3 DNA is TGTGCCAGCAGCCGGGACAGATTTTCTGGAAACACCATATATTTT.

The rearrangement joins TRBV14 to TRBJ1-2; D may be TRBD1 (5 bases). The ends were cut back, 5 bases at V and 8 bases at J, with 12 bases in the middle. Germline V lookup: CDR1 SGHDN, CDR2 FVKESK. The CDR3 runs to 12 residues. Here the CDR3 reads CASSSRDWGYTF. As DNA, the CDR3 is TGTGCCAGCAGCTCCAGGGACTGGGGCTACACCTTC. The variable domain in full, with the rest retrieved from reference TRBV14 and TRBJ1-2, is EAGVTQFPSHSVIEKGQTVTLRCDPISGHDNLYWYRRVMGKEIKFLLHFVKESKQDESGMPNNRFLAERTGGTYSTLKVQPAELEDSGVYFCASSSRDWGYTFGSGTRLTVV.

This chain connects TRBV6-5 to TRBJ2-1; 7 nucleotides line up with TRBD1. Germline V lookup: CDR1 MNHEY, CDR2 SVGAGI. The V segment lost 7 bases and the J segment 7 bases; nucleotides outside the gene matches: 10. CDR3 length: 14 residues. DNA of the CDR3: TGTGCCAGCAAAGAGAAGGGGGCAGGGAATGAGCAGTTCTTC. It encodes CASKEKGAGNEQFF.

CDR3 sequence: CASSLDLRDKTYF. DNA of the CDR3: TGCGCCAGCAGCTTGGACCTCCGGGACAAGACTTATTTT. This chain joins TRBV5-1 and TRBJ1-3; D is possibly TRBD1 (6 bases). Germline V gene sequence: CDR1 SGHRS, CDR2 YFSETQ. V dropped 0 bases and J dropped 16 bases, with 17 bases sitting between them. The CDR3 has 13 residues.

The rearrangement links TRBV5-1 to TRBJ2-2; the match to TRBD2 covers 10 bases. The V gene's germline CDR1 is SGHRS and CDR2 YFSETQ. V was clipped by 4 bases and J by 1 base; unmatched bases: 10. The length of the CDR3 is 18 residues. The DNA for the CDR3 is TGCGCCAGCAGCCGGACGGCTAGGACTAGCGGGAACACCGGGGAGCTGTTTTTT. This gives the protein CASSRTARTSGNTGELFF.

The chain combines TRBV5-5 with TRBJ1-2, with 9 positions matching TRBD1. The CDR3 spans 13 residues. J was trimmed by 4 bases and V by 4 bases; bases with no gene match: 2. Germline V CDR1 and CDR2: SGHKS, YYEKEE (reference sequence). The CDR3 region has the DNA TGTGCCAGCAGCACGACAGGGGGCTATGGCTACACCTTC. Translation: CASSTTGGYGYTF.

CDR3 sequence (DNA): TGCGCCAGCAGCGTCCAGGGGGCCGGGGAGCTGTTTTTT. Translated: CASSVQGAGELFF. The chain has TRBV5-1 and TRBJ2-2; 7 bases agree with TRBD1. CDR1 is SGHRS and CDR2 is YFSETQ in the germline V gene. CDR3 size: 13 residues. V shed 4 bases and J 6 bases; nucleotides not matched to a gene: 3.

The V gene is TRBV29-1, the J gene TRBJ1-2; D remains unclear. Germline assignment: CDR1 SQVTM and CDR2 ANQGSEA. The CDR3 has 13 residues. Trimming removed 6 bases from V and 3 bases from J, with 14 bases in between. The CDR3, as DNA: TGCAGCGTCGTGGACGGGGTTCACTATGGCTACACCTTC. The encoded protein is CSVVDGVHYGYTF.

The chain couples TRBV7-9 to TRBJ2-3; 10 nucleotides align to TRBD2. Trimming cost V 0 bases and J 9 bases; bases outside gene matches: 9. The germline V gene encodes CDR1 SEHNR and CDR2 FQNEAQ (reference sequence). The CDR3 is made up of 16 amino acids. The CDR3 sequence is CASSLASGGHIVTQYF. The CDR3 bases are TGTGCCAGCAGCTTAGCTAGCGGGGGGCACATAGTCACGCAGTATTTT.